The 3 T cell receptor beta chains listed next were all sequenced from one sample in a study of neoadjuvant nivolumab and ipilimumab in lung cancer. The method was immunoSEQ multiplex PCR; TCRdb's version includes in-frame clones alone and lacks a portion of them. The table lists 8,500 to 10,000 clones, approximately 84% of them singletons. This specimen was tumor tissue, taken after neoadjuvant nivolumab, alone or with ipilimumab, at or shortly before surgery. The receptor set was obtained from an adult with non-small cell lung cancer.

The chain combines TRBV6-1 with TRBJ2-1; either TRBD1 or TRBD2 may supply D (5 bases each). CDR3 length: 13 amino acids. Germline V gene sequence: CDR1 MNHNS, CDR2 SASEGT. Trimming left V 1 base short and J 10 bases short, with 11 bases between. The CDR3 coding sequence is TGTGCCAGCAGTGAAGAGGGGTGGAGGGAGCAGTTCTTC. Amino acid sequence: CASSEEGWREQFF.

V and J are TRBV7-9 and TRBJ2-7; D uncertain. CDR1 SEHNR and CDR2 FQNEAQ come from the germline V gene (reference sequence). The CDR3 sequence is 11 residues long. Between the trimmed V and J ends, which lost 2 bases and 1 base, there was a span of 0 bases. The DNA for the CDR3 is TGTGCCAGCAGCTTATCCTACGAGCAGTACTTC. Its translation: CASSLSYEQYF.

The chain combines TRBV13 with TRBJ2-7; D remains ambiguous. The CDR3 totals 13 residues. V dropped 4 bases and J dropped 5 bases, with 12 bases sitting between them. Germline V CDR1 and CDR2: PRHDT, FYEKMQ (reference sequence). DNA for the CDR3: TGTGCCAGCAGCTCCTCCCCCTCTAACGAGCAGTACTTC. This gives the protein CASSSSPSNEQYF. Filled out from reference TRBV13 and TRBJ2-7, the complete variable domain reads AAGVIQSPRHLIKEKRETATLKCYPIPRHDTVYWYQQGPGQDPQFLISFYEKMQSDKGSIPDRFSAQQFSDYHSELNMSSLELGDSALYFCASSSSPSNEQYFGPGTRLTVT.